Only a few counts were recorded for the clone carrying this T cell receptor (beta chain). Antigen: not known. This entry belongs to a study of T cell repertoires in cytomegalovirus infection. About the study: In public TCR beta signatures, there were indications of both CMV infection and matching HLA type.

TCRdb re-called the reads through MiXCR, storing one row per CDR3 protein. The data show roughly 990,000 distinct CDR3 sequences, 30% to 40% seen once. The CDR3 consists of 15 residues. The germline V gene encodes CDR1 SGHTA and CDR2 FQGNSA. The V gene end was trimmed by 4 bases and the J gene end by 5 bases; junction bases not matched to a gene: 6. The sequence came from a human donor in good health (CMV status not recorded). Some clones in this sample may be carry-over from other donors' samples. The sequencing here drew on cultured CD8+ T cells from PBMCs, taken from culture after CMV antigen stimulation. V and J are TRBV7-2 and TRBJ2-3; 10 bases agree with TRBD1. As DNA, the CDR3 is TGTGCCAGCAGCTACCGACAGGGGGCTGAAGATACGCAGTATTTT. This translates into CASSYRQGAEDTQYF.